Listed here is a single T cell receptor (beta chain). Germline V gene lookup returns CDR1 WNHNN and CDR2 SYGVQD (reference sequence). V shed 2 bases and J shed 5 bases, with 10 bases lying between them. This CDR3 spans 14 amino acids. This sample is part of a study of shared clonotypes between healthy human individuals. Within Nashville, Tennessee resided all donors, each a Caucasian adult. Running of the assay took place at deep level. TCRdb's copy holds only in-frame clones and misses some; the assay was immunoSEQ multiplex PCR. The table has approximately 1,000,000 clones, around 78% seen once. What was sequenced was memory CD4+ T cells from PBMCs. The subset here: CD45RA-negative fraction. The sequence was obtained from a man between 18 and 35 years old in good health. Some clones in this sample may be carry-over from other donors' samples. The chain couples TRBV10-1 to TRBJ2-1; D is perhaps TRBD2 (6 bases). In DNA form, the CDR3 reads TGCGCCAGCAGTGAGGCGGGACTCAACAATGAGCAGTTCTTC. Its translation: CASSEAGLNNEQFF.